Listed below are T cell receptor beta chains from one sample, sequenced in a study of T cells in Graves' hyperthyroidism and ophthalmopathy. TCRdb called the multiplex PCR reads again in MiXCR, with one record for every CDR3 protein. Of nearly 600,000 distinct CDR3 sequences in the sample, roughly 14% were seen once. The sequenced sample was blood. These receptors were obtained from a woman between 25 and 40 years old with Graves' hyperthyroidism that later progressed to Graves' ophthalmopathy. The CDR3 runs from the conserved cysteine through the conserved F or W. The D gene is left open where the match is weak. Rows give clone size only sometimes, using once, few, many, or a class for an expanded clone.

>-|TRBJ2-1|TRBV20-1|TRBD1
CSELDRGEQFF
TGCAGCGAATTAGACAGGGGTGAGCAGTTCTTC
>few|TRBJ1-4|TRBV25-1|-
CATRRGNEKLFF
TGTGCCACTCGGAGGGGTAATGAAAAACTGTTTTTT
>few|TRBJ2-7|TRBV20-1|-
CSASVGRSGYEQYF
TGCAGTGCTAGCGTCGGCAGAAGTGGTTACGAGCAGTACTTC
>many|TRBJ2-3|TRBV5-1|-
CASSLGQRDTQYF
TGCGCCAGCAGCTTGGGCCAGAGAGATACGCAGTATTTT
>once|TRBJ2-7|TRBV12-3/TRBV12-4|-
CASSVARSSYEQYF
TGTGCCAGCAGTGTAGCGAGGAGCTCCTACGAGCAGTACTTC
>-|TRBJ2-2|TRBV28|-
CASSFGRLHGELFF
TGTGCCAGCAGTTTTGGGCGGCTTCACGGGGAGCTGTTTTTT
>-|TRBJ1-3|TRBV19|-
CASSISDRSGNTIYF
TGTGCCAGTAGTATATCGGACCGCTCTGGAAACACCATATATTTT
>many|TRBJ2-5|TRBV5-5|-
CASSPPVTETQYF
TGTGCCAGCAGCCCCCCTGTTACGGAGACCCAGTACTTC
>many|TRBJ2-4|TRBV2|-
CARQGGDRTKNIQYF
TGTGCCAGACAAGGAGGGGATAGGACCAAAAACATTCAGTACTTC
>many|TRBJ2-2|TRBV7-8|-
CASSLGQGGWGTGELFF
TGTGCCAGCAGCTTAGGGCAAGGGGGTTGGGGCACCGGGGAGCTGTTTTTT
>many|TRBJ1-1|TRBV18|-
CASSPGRLNTEAFF
TGTGCCAGCAGCCCCGGACGGTTGAACACTGAAGCTTTCTTT
>few|TRBJ1-3|TRBV7-2|TRBD1
CASTRDREGTAGNTIYF
TGTGCCAGCACCAGAGACAGGGAGGGGACTGCTGGAAACACCATATATTTT
>many|TRBJ2-7|TRBV9|TRBD2
CASSVEGAGATYEQYF
TGTGCCAGCAGCGTAGAAGGAGCGGGAGCGACCTACGAGCAGTACTTC
>many|TRBJ1-6|TRBV7-6|TRBD1
CASSLERGQGSSPLHF
TGTGCCAGCAGCTTAGAGCGGGGACAGGGGAGTTCACCCCTCCACTTT
>many|TRBJ2-5|TRBV11-1|TRBD2
CASSSSGLAGGAQYF
TGTGCCAGCAGCTCATCCGGACTAGCGGGGGGGGCCCAGTACTTC
>many|TRBJ2-4|TRBV28|-
CASSLTPGNKNIQYF
TGTGCCAGCAGTCTTACCCCTGGTAACAAAAACATTCAGTACTTC
>many|TRBJ1-6|TRBV7-2|TRBD1
CASSEGQVGDSPLHF
TGTGCCAGCAGCGAGGGACAGGTGGGCGATTCACCCCTCCACTTT
>many|TRBJ1-2|TRBV7-2|-
CASSLAYPSGYTF
TGTGCCAGCAGCTTAGCATACCCTTCGGGCTACACCTTC
>many|TRBJ1-1|TRBV14|-
CASSSPARGTEAFF
TGTGCCAGCAGCTCGCCGGCCCGGGGGACTGAAGCTTTCTTT
>many|TRBJ2-3|TRBV19|TRBD1
CASRTGRGTDTQYF
TGTGCCAGCAGGACAGGTCGTGGGACAGATACGCAGTATTTT
>many|TRBJ2-2|TRBV20-1|TRBD2
CSARILAGFTNTGELFF
TGCAGTGCTAGAATTCTAGCGGGGTTCACCAACACCGGGGAGCTGTTTTTT
>many|TRBJ2-3|TRBV19|TRBD1
CASSTDRVTDTQYF
TGTGCCAGTAGTACCGACAGGGTCACAGATACGCAGTATTTT
>many|TRBJ2-7|TRBV28|-
CASSLMREQYF
TGTGCCAGCAGTCTTATGCGGGAGCAGTACTTC
>many|TRBJ2-7|TRBV12-3/TRBV12-4|TRBD1
CASSFSWTGKDEQYF
TGTGCCAGCAGTTTTTCCTGGACAGGGAAGGACGAGCAGTACTTC
>many|TRBJ1-1|TRBV6-2/TRBV6-3|-
CASSYSGGAEAFF
TGTGCCAGCAGTTATAGCGGGGGAGCTGAAGCTTTCTTT
>many|TRBJ1-4|TRBV19|-
CASSTGTANEKLFF
TGTGCCAGTAGTACCGGGACGGCGAATGAAAAACTGTTTTTT
>many|TRBJ2-7|TRBV7-2|-
CASSLAPEGIYEQYF
TGTGCCAGCAGCTTAGCGCCGGAGGGGATCTACGAGCAGTACTTC
>many|TRBJ2-1|TRBV3-1|TRBD2
CASRLTSGSKNEQFF
TGTGCCAGCAGACTCACTAGCGGGTCTAAAAATGAGCAGTTCTTC
>-|TRBJ2-5|TRBV7-9|-
CASSPWMGETQYF
TGTGCCAGCAGCCCCTGGATGGGGGAGACCCAGTACTTC
>-|TRBJ2-1|TRBV14|-
CASSSSFIFRGSSYNEQFF
TGTGCCAGCAGCTCCTCCTTCATCTTTCGGGGGAGCTCCTACAATGAGCAGTTCTTC
>many|TRBJ1-1|TRBV19|TRBD1
CASSTTGTAEAFF
TGTGCCAGTAGTACGACTGGGACAGCTGAAGCTTTCTTT
>few|TRBJ1-2|TRBV7-9|-
CVSSSQNYGYTF
TGTGTCAGCAGCTCTCAAAACTATGGCTACACCTTC
>-|TRBJ2-6|TRBV30|-
CAWREDYSGANVLTF
TGTGCCTGGAGGGAGGATTACTCTGGGGCCAACGTCCTGACTTTC
>many|TRBJ1-1|TRBV3-1|-
CASSQEANTEAFF
TGTGCCAGCAGCCAAGAGGCGAACACTGAAGCTTTCTTT
>-|TRBJ1-2|TRBV11-1|-
CASSQGPEGGYTF
TGTGCCAGCAGCCAGGGACCGGAGGGTGGCTACACCTTC